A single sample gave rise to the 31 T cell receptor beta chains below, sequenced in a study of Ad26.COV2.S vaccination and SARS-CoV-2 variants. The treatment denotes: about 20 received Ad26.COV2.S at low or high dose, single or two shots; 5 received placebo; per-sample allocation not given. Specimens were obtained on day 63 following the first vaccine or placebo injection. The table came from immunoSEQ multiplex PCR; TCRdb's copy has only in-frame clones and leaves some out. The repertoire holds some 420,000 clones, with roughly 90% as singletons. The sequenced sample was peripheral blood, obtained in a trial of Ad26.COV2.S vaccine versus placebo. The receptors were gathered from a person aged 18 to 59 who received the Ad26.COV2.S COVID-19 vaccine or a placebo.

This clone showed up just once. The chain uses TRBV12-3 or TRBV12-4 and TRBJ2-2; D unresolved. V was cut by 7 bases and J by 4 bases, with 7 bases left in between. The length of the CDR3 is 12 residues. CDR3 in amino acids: CASTVSTGELFF. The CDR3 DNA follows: TGTGCCAGCACAGTTAGCACCGGGGAGCTGTTTTTT.

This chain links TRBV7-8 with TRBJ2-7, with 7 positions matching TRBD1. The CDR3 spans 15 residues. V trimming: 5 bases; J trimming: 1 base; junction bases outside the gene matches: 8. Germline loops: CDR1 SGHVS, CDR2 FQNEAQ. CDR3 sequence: CASSPRGQPSYEQYF. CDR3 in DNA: TGTGCCAGCAGCCCCCGGGGACAGCCTTCCTACGAGCAGTACTTC.

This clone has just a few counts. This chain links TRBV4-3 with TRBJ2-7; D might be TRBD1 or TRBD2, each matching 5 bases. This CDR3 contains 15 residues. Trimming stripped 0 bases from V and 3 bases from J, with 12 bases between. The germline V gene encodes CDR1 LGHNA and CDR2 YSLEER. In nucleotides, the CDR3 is TGCGCCAGCAGCCAAGATTACAGGAGGAGCTACGAGCAGTACTTC. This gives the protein CASSQDYRRSYEQYF.

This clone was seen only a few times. The CDR3 DNA reads TGTGCCAGCAGCTTGTACAGGGGGCCCACAGATACGCAGTATTTT. Protein sequence: CASSLYRGPTDTQYF. V usage is TRBV5-6 and J usage is TRBJ2-3; 9 nucleotides align to TRBD1. This CDR3 is 15 amino acids long. CDR1 is SGHDT and CDR2 is YYEEEE in the germline V gene. V lost 1 base to trimming and J lost 2 bases; unmatched junction nucleotides: 2.

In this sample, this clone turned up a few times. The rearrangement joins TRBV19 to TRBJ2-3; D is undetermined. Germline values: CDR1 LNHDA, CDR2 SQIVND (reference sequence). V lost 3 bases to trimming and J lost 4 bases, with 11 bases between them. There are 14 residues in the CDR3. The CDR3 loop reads CASSMTPTSDTQYF. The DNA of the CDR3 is TGTGCCAGTAGTATGACTCCCACCTCAGATACGCAGTATTTT.

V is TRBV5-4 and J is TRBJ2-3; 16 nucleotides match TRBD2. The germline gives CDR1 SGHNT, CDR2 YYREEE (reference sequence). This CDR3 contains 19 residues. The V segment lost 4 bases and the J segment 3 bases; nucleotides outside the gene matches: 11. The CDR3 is CASSLSPGLAGGQTDTQYF. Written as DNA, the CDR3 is TGTGCCAGCAGCCTGTCACCGGGACTAGCGGGGGGGCAAACAGATACGCAGTATTTT.

CDR3 region: CASSYGTYSYNEQFF. The DNA for the CDR3 is TGTGCCAGCAGTTACGGGACATACTCCTACAATGAGCAGTTCTTC. This chain uses TRBV6-5 with TRBJ2-1, with a possible D match to TRBD1 (6 bases). There are 15 residues in the CDR3. Between the trimmed V and J ends, which lost 2 bases and 0 bases, there was a span of 8 bases. CDR1 MNHEY and CDR2 SVGAGI come from the germline V gene.

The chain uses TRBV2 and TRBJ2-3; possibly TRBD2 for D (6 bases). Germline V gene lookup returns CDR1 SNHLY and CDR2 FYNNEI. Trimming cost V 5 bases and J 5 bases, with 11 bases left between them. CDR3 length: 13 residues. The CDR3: CASSLGGEDTQYF. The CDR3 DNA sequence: TGTGCCAGCAGTCTGGGGGGTGAAGATACGCAGTATTTT.

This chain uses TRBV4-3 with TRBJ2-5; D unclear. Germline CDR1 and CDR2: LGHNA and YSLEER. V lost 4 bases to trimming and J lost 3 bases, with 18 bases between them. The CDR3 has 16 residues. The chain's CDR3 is CASSPGIRGLKETQYF. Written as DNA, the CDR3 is TGCGCCAGCAGCCCCGGAATTCGTGGGCTGAAAGAGACCCAGTACTTC.

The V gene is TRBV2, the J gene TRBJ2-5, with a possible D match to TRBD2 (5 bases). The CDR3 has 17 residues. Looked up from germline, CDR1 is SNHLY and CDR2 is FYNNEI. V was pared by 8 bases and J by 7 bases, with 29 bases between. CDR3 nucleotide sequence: TGTGCCAGCTGCTTCGAGCGGCAGGATGGATTAGGTTGGACCCAGTACTTC. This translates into CASCFERQDGLGWTQYF.

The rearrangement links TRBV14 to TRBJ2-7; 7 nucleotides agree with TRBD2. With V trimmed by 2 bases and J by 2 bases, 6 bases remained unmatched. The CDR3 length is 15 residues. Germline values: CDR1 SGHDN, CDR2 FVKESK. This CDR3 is CASSQPRGRAYEQYF. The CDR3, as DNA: TGTGCCAGCAGCCAACCCCGTGGGAGGGCCTACGAGCAGTACTTC. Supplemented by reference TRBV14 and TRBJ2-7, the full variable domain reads EAGVTQFPSHSVIEKGQTVTLRCDPISGHDNLYWYRRVMGKEIKFLLHFVKESKQDESGMPNNRFLAERTGGTYSTLKVQPAELEDSGVYFCASSQPRGRAYEQYFGPGTRLTVT.

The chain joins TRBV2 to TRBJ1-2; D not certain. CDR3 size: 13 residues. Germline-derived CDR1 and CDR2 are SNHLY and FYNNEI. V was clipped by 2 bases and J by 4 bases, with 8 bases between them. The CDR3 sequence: CASSEQEGYGYTF. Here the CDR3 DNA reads TGTGCCAGCAGTGAACAGGAAGGCTATGGCTACACCTTC. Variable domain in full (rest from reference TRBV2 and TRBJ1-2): EPEVTQTPSHQVTQMGQEVILRCVPISNHLYFYWYRQILGQKVEFLVSFYNNEISEKSEIFDDQFSVERPDGSNFTLKIRSTKLEDSAMYFCASSEQEGYGYTFGSGTRLTVV.

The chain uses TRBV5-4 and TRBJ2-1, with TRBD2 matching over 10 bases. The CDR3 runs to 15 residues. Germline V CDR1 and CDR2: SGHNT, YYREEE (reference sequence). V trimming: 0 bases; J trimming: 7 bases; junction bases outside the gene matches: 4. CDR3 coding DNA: TGTGCCAGCAGCTTGGACCTAGCGGGGGTAAATGAGCAGTTCTTC. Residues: CASSLDLAGVNEQFF.

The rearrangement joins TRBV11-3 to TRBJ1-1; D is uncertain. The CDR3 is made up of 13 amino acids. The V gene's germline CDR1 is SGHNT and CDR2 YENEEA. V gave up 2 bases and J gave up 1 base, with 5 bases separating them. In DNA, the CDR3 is TGTGCCAGCAGCTTATATCAGAACACTGAAGCTTTCTTT. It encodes CASSLYQNTEAFF.

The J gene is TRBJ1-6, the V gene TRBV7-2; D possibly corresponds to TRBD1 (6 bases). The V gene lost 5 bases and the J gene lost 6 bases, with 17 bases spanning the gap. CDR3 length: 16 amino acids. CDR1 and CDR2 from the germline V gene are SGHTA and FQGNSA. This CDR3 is CASSRSRGSGNSPLHF. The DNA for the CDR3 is TGTGCCAGCAGCCGCTCCAGGGGATCGGGTAATTCACCCCTCCACTTT.

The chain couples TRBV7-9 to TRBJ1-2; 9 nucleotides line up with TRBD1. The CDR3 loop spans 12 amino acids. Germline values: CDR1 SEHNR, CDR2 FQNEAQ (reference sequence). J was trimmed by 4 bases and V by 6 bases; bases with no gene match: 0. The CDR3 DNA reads TGTGCCAGCAGGGGACAGGGCTATGGCTACACCTTC. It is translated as CASRGQGYGYTF. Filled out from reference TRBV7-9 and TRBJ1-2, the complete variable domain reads DTGVSQNPRHKITKRGQNVTFRCDPISEHNRLYWYRQTLGQGPEFLTYFQNEAQLEKSRLLSDRFSAERPKGSFSTLEIQRTEQGDSAMYLCASRGQGYGYTFGSGTRLTVV.

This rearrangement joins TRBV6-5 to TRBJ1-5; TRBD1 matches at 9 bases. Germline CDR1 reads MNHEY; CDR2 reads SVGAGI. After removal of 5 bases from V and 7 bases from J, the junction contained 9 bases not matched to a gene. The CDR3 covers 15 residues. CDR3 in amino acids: CASSPWGQGDQPQHF. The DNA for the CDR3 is TGTGCCAGCAGTCCATGGGGACAGGGTGACCAGCCCCAGCATTTT.

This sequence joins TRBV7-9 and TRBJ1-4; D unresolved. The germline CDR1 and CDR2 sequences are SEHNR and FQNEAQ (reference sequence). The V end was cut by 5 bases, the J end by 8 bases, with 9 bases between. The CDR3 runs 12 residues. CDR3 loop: CASSRGHEKLFF. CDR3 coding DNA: TGTGCCAGCAGCCGAGGGCACGAAAAACTGTTTTTT.

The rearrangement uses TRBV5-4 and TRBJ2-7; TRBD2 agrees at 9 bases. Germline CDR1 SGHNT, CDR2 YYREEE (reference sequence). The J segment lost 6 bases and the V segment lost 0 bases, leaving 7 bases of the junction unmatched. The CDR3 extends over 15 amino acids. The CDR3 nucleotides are TGTGCCAGCAGCTTGGATGTAGCGGGGGCAGCCGAGCAGTACTTC. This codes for CASSLDVAGAAEQYF.

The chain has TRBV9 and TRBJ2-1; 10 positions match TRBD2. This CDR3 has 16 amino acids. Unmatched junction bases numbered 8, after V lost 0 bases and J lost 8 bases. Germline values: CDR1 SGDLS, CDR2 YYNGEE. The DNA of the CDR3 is TGTGCCAGCAGCGTAGGAGCGGGGGGGTCTAGGGATGAGCAGTTCTTC. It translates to CASSVGAGGSRDEQFF. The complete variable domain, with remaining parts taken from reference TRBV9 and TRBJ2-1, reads DSGVTQTPKHLITATGQRVTLRCSPRSGDLSVYWYQQSLDQGLQFLIQYYNGEERAKGNILERFSAQQFPDLHSELNLSSLELGDSALYFCASSVGAGGSRDEQFFGPGTRLTVL.

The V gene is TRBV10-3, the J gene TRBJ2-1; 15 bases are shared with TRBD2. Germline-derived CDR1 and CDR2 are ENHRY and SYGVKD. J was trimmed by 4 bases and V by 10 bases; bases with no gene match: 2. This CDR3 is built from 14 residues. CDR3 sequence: CATGTSGGYNEQFF. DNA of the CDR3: TGTGCCACCGGGACTAGCGGGGGGTACAATGAGCAGTTCTTC.

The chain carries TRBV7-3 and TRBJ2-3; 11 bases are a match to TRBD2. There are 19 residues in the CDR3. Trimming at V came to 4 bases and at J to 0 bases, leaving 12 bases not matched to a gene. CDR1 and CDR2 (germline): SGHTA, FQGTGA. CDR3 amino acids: CASSYSGTSGRPSTDTQYF. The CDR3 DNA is TGTGCCAGCAGCTACTCCGGGACTAGCGGAAGACCCAGCACAGATACGCAGTATTTT.

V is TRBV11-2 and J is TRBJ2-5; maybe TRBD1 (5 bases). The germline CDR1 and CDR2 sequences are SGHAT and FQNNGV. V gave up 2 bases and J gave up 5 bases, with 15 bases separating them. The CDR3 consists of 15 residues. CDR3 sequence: CASSLQGQTPETQYF. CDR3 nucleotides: TGTGCCAGCAGCTTACAGGGCCAAACCCCTGAGACCCAGTACTTC.

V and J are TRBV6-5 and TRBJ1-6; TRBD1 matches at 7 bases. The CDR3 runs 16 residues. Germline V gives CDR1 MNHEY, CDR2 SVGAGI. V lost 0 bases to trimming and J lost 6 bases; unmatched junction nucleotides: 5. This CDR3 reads CASSYSPGTANSPLHF. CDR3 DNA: TGTGCCAGCAGTTACTCACCCGGGACAGCTAATTCACCCCTCCACTTT.

This CDR3 reads CASSFVVTGRSNQPQHF. The CDR3 DNA is TGTGCCAGCAGCTTCGTGGTCACAGGGAGGAGCAATCAGCCCCAGCATTTT. The chain combines TRBV7-2 with TRBJ1-5, with D perhaps matching TRBD1 (6 bases). CDR3 length: 17 amino acids. Deletions cut 3 bases from V and 1 base from J, with 16 bases between. The germline gives CDR1 SGHTA, CDR2 FQGNSA.

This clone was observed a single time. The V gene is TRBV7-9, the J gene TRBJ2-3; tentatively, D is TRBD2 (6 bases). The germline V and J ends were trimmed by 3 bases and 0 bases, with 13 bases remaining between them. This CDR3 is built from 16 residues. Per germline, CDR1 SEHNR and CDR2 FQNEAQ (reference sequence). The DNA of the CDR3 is TGTGCCAGCAGCTTTTGGGGGGAAAGAAGCACAGATACGCAGTATTTT. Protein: CASSFWGERSTDTQYF.

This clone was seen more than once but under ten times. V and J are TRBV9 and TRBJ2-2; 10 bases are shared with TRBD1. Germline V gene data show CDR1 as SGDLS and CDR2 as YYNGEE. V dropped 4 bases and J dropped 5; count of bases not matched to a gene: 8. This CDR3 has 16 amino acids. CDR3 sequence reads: CASSTQDRGWTGELFF. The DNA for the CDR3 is TGTGCCAGCAGCACCCAGGACAGGGGGTGGACCGGGGAGCTGTTTTTT.

CDR3 nucleotide sequence: TGTGCCTGGACCTACGACAGGGGGTCCTACGAGCAGTACTTC. Translating gives CAWTYDRGSYEQYF. V is TRBV30 and J is TRBJ2-7; 9 bases are shared with TRBD1. Germline lookup yields CDR1 GTSNPN and CDR2 SVGIG (reference sequence). The V gene end was trimmed by 4 bases and the J gene end by 1 base; junction bases not matched to a gene: 5. There are 14 residues in the CDR3.

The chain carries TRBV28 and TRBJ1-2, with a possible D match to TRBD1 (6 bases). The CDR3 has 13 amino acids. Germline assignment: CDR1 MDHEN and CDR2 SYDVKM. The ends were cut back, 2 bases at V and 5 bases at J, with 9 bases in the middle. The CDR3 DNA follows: TGTGCCAGCAGTTTAGGGAGGGGGTATGGCTACACCTTC. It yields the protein CASSLGRGYGYTF.

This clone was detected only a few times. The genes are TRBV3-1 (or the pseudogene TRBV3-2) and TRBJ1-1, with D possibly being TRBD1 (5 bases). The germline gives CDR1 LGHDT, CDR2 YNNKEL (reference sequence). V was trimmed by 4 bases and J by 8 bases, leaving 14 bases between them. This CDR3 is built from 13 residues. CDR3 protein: CASSRDRLGEAFF. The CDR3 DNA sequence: TGTGCCAGCAGCCGGGACCGGTTGGGAGAAGCTTTCTTT.

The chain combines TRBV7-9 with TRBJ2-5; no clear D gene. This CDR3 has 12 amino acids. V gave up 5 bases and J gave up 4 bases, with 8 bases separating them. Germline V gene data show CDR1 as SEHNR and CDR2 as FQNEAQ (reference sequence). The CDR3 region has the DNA TGTGCCAGCAGCCCCTGGGTAGAGACCCAGTACTTC. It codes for CASSPWVETQYF.